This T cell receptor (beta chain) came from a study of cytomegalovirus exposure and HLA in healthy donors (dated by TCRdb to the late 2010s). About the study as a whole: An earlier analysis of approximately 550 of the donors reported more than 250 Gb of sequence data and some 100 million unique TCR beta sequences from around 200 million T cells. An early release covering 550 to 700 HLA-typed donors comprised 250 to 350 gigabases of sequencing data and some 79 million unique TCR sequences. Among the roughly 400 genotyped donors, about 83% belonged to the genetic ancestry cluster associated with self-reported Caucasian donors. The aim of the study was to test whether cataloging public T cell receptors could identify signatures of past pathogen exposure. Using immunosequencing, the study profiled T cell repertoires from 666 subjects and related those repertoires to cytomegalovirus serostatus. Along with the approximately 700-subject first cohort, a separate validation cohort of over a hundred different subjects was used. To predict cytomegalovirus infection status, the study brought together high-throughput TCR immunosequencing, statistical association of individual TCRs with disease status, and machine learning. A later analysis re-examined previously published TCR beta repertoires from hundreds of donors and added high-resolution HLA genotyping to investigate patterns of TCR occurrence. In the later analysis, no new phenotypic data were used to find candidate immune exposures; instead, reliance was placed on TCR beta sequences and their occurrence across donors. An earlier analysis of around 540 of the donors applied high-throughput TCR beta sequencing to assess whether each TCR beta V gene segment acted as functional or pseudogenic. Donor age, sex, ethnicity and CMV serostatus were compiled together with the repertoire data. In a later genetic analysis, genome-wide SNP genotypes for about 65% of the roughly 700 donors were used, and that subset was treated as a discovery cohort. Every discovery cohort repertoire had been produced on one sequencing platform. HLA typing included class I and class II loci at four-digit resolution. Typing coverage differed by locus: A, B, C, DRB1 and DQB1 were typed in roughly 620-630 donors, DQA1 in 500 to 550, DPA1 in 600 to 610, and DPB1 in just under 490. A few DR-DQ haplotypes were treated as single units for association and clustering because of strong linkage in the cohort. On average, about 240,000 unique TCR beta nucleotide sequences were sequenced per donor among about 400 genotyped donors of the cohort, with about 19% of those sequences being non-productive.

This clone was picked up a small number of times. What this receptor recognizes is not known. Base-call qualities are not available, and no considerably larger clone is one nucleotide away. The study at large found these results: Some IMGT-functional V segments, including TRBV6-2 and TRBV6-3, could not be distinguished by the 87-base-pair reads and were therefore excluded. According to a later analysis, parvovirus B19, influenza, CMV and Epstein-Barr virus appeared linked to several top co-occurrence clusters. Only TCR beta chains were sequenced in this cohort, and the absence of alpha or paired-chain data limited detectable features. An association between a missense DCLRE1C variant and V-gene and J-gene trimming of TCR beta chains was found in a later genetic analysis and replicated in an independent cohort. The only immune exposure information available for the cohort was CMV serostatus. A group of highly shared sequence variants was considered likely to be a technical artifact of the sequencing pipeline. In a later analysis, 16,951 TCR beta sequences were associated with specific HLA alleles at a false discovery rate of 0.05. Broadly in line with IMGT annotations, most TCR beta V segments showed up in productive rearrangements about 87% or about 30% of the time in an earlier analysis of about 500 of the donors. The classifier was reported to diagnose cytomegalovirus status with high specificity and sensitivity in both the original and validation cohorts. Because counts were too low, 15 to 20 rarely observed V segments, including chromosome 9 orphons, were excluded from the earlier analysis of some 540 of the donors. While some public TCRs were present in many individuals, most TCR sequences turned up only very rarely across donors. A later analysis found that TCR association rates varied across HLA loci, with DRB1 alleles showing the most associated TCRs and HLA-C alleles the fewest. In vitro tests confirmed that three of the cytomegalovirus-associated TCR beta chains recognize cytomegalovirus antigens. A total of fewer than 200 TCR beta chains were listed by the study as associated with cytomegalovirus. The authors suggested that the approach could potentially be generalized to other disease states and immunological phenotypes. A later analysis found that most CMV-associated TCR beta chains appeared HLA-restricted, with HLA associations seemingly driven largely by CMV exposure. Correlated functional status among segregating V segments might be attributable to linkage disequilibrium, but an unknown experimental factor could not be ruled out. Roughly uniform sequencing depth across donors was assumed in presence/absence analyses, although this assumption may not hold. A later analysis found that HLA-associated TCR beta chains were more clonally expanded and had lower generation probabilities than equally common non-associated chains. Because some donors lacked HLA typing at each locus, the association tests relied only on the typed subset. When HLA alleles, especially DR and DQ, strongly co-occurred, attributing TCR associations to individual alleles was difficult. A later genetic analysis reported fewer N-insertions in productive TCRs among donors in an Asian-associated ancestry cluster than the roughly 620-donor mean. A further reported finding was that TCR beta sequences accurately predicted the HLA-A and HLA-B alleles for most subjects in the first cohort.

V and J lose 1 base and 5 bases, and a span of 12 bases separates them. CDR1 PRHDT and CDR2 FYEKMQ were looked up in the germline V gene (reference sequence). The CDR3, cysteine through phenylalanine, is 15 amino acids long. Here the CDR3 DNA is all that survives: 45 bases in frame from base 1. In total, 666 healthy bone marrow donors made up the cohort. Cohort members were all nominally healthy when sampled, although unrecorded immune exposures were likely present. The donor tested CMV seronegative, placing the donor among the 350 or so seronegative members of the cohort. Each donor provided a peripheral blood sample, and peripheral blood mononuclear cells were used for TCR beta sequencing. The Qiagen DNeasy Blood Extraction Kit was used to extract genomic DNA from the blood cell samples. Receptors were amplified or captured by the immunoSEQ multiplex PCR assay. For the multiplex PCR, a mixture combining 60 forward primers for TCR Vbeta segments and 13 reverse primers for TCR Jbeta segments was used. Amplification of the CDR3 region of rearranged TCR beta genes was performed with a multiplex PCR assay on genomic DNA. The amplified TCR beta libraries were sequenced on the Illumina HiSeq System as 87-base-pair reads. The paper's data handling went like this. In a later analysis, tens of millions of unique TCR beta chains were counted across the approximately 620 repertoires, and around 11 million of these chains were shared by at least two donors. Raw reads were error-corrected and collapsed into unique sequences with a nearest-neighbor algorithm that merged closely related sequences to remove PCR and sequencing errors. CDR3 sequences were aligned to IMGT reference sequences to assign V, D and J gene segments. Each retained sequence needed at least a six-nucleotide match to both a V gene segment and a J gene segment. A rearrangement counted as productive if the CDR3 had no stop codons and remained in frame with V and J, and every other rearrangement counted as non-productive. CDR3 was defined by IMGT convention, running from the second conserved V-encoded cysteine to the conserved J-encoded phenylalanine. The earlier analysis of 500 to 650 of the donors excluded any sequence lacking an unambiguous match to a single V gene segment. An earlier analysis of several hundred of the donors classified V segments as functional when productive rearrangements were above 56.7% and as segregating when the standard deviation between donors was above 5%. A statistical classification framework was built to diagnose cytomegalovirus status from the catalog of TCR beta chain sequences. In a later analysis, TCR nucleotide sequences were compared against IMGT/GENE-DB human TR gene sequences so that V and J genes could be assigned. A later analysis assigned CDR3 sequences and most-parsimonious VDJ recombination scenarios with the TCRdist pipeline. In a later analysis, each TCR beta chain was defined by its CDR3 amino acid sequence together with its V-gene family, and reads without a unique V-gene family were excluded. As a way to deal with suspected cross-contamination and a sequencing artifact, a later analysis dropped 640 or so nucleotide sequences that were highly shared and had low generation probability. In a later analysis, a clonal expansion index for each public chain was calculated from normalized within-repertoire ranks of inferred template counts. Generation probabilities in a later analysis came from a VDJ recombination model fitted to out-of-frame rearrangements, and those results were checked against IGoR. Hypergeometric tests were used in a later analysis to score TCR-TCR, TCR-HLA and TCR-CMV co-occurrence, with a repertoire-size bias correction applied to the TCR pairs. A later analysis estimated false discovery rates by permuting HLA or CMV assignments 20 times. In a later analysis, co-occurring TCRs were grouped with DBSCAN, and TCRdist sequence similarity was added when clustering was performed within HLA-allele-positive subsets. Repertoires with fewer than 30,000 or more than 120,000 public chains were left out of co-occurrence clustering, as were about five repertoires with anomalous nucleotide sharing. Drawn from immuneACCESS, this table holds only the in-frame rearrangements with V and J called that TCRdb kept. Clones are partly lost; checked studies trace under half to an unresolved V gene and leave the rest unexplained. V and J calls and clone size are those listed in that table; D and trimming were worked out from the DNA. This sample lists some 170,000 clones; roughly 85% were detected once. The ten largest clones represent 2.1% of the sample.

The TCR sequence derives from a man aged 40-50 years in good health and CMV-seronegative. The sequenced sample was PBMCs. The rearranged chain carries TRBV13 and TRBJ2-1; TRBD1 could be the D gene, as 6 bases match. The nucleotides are TGTGCCAGCAGCTTAGAAGGGGGTGAAAACAATGAGCAGTTCTTC. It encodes CASSLEGGENNEQFF. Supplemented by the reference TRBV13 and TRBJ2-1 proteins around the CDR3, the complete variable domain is AAGVIQSPRHLIKEKRETATLKCYPIPRHDTVYWYQQGPGQDPQFLISFYEKMQSDKGSIPDRFSAQQFSDYHSELNMSSLELGDSALYFCASSLEGGENNEQFFGPGTRLTVL.